The next 27 T cell receptor beta chains were all read from a single sample in a study of CD8+CD57+ T cells in acquired aplastic anemia. Only patients with CD8+CD57+ cell expansion on flow cytometry were chosen for sequencing. Profiling of TCR beta VDJ combinations and CDR3 sequences used genomic DNA as template. TCRdb reprocessed the reads via MiXCR and lists one record per CDR3 protein. The table records roughly 170,000 distinct CDR3 sequences, less than 50% of them present only once. Material for sequencing was sorted CD4+, CD8+, or CD8+CD57+ T cells (not recorded which) from PBMCs. These receptors originate from a human donor with aplastic anemia.

The chain links TRBV27 to TRBJ1-1; D not certain. CDR3 length: 15 amino acids. Trimming shortened V by 7 bases and J by 0 bases, and 15 bases separated the two germline ends. The germline gives CDR1 MNHEY, CDR2 SMNVEV (reference sequence). For the CDR3, the DNA is TGTGCCAGCAAGTATTCGACGGTTGTGAACACTGAAGCTTTCTTT. Protein sequence: CASKYSTVVNTEAFF.

The chain links TRBV9 to TRBJ2-5, with D tentatively TRBD2 (6 bases). Germline-derived CDR1 and CDR2 are SGDLS and YYNGEE. The CDR3 is 18 amino acids. The germline V and J ends were trimmed by 3 bases and 5 bases, with 26 bases remaining between them. The CDR3 DNA follows: TGTGCCAGCAGCGCGCTCCCTACCGACGGGGGTGGCGAGGAGACCCAGTACTTC. The encoded protein is CASSALPTDGGGEETQYF.

The CDR3: CASSPRQGVVTIYF. CDR3 bases: TGTGCCAGCAGCCCCAGACAGGGAGTAGTCACCATATATTTT. The chain combines TRBV7-9 with TRBJ1-3; TRBD1 matches 7 bases. Trimming took 5 bases from V and 9 from J; bases not matched to a gene: 10. This CDR3 spans 14 amino acids. Germline V gives CDR1 SEHNR, CDR2 FQNEAQ (reference sequence).

The gene calls are TRBV10-3 and TRBJ2-7; TRBD2 is a possible D gene (6 bases). The CDR3 is made up of 13 amino acids. In germline, CDR1 is ENHRY, CDR2 SYGVKD. The germline V and J ends were trimmed by 5 bases and 2 bases, with 10 bases remaining between them. Written as DNA, the CDR3 is TGTGCCATCAGTAGAAGGGAGGCCTACGAGCAGTACTTC. Amino acids: CAISRREAYEQYF.

The J gene is TRBJ2-1, the V gene TRBV13, with TRBD2 matching 8 bases. There are 15 residues in the CDR3. J lost 0 bases, V lost 5 bases, and 3 bases had no gene match. CDR1 and CDR2 from the germline V gene are PRHDT and FYEKMQ (reference sequence). CDR3 coding DNA: TGTGCCAGCAGCAGCGGGGGTAACTCCTACAATGAGCAGTTCTTC. Translated: CASSSGGNSYNEQFF. The entire variable domain, with the rest obtained from reference TRBV13 and TRBJ2-1, is as follows: AAGVIQSPRHLIKEKRETATLKCYPIPRHDTVYWYQQGPGQDPQFLISFYEKMQSDKGSIPDRFSAQQFSDYHSELNMSSLELGDSALYFCASSSGGNSYNEQFFGPGTRLTVL.

This clonotype appeared a few times. The CDR3 is CASLRTVIKPYEQYF. CDR3 DNA sequence: TGTGCCAGCCTTCGGACAGTTATTAAACCCTACGAGCAGTACTTC. The chain joins TRBV27 to TRBJ2-7, with D tentatively TRBD1 (6 bases). Trimming pared 8 bases from V and 2 bases from J, leaving 19 bases between. The CDR3 is made up of 15 amino acids. The V gene's germline CDR1 is MNHEY and CDR2 SMNVEV (reference sequence).

With respect to this clonotype: A much larger clone differs from this one at a single base, so this may be a read error. CDR3 sequence (DNA): TGCGCCTGCAGCGCTGCTGGCGATACGCAGTATTTT. This translates into CACSAAGDTQYF. V usage is TRBV5-1 and J usage is TRBJ2-3; D gene unclear. The CDR3 length is 12 residues. Per the germline V gene, CDR1 is SGHRS and CDR2 is YFSETQ.

This clonotype was recorded at least ten times. This rearrangement joins TRBV20-1 to TRBJ1-1, with D perhaps TRBD1 (5 bases). The V and J ends lost 6 bases and 7 bases respectively, with 15 bases between them. Germline lookup yields CDR1 DFQATT and CDR2 SNEGSKA (reference sequence). The CDR3 length is 12 residues. CDR3 protein: CSAIQPGSEAFF. CDR3 nucleotide sequence: TGCAGTGCCATCCAGCCAGGGAGTGAAGCTTTCTTT.

The J gene is TRBJ2-6, the V gene TRBV2; D is uncertain. The CDR3 loop spans 12 amino acids. CDR1 is SNHLY, CDR2 FYNNEI, per germline. Trimming pared 6 bases from V and 2 bases from J, leaving 2 bases between. The CDR3 DNA reads as TGTGCCAGCAGGGCTGGGGCCAACGTCCTGACTTTC. It encodes CASRAGANVLTF.

The sample holds a few counts of this clonotype. This chain links TRBV7-6 with TRBJ1-2; D ambiguous. Deletions cut 5 bases from V and 10 bases from J, with 8 bases between. Germline assignment: CDR1 SGHVS and CDR2 FNYEAQ. The CDR3 covers 10 residues. The CDR3 nucleotides read TGTGCCAGCAGCCTCATGGTCTACACCTTC. Encoded protein: CASSLMVYTF.

V and J are TRBV5-4 and TRBJ1-2, with a possible D match to TRBD1 (5 bases). The CDR3 is 14 amino acids. Per the germline V gene, CDR1 is SGHNT and CDR2 is YYREEE (reference sequence). Between the trimmed V and J ends, which lost 1 base and 8 bases, there was a span of 15 bases. DNA of the CDR3: TGTGCCAGCAGCTTGACAACTGGGGGAGGCGGCTACACCTTC. Its protein product is CASSLTTGGGGYTF.

V is TRBV29-1 and J is TRBJ1-1; D is uncertain. The V end lost 6 bases, the J end lost 0 bases, and 8 bases lay between the germline ends. Germline V lookup: CDR1 SQVTM, CDR2 ANQGSEA. The CDR3 extends over 12 amino acids. The CDR3 loop reads CSVGQMNTEAFF. DNA of the CDR3: TGCAGCGTAGGGCAGATGAACACTGAAGCTTTCTTT.

This clonotype was seen at least ten times. The V gene is TRBV6-1, the J gene TRBJ2-7, with D perhaps TRBD2 (6 bases). Germline V lookup: CDR1 MNHNS, CDR2 SASEGT. The CDR3 is 12 amino acids. V shed 1 base and J shed 10 bases, with 11 bases lying between them. CDR3 protein: CASSEEFGTQYF. The CDR3 nucleotides are TGTGCCAGCAGTGAAGAGTTCGGGACTCAGTACTTC.

The genes are TRBV9 and TRBJ1-3, with 9 bases identical to TRBD1. CDR3 length: 15 residues. Germline V CDR1 and CDR2: SGDLS, YYNGEE. V was clipped by 1 base and J by 7 bases; unmatched bases: 6. The CDR3 DNA reads TGTGCCAGCAGCGTATCTCCTACAGGGGGCAACACCATATATTTT. Its translation: CASSVSPTGGNTIYF.

The chain is built from TRBV9 and TRBJ2-3; possibly TRBD2 for D (5 bases). V was clipped by 0 bases and J by 5 bases, with 13 bases between them. This CDR3 has 15 residues. Germline V lookup: CDR1 SGDLS, CDR2 YYNGEE. CDR3 protein: CASSVVSDGGDTQYF. The CDR3 DNA reads as TGTGCCAGCAGCGTAGTTAGCGATGGAGGAGATACGCAGTATTTT. The variable domain in full, with the rest retrieved from reference TRBV9 and TRBJ2-3, is DSGVTQTPKHLITATGQRVTLRCSPRSGDLSVYWYQQSLDQGLQFLIQYYNGEERAKGNILERFSAQQFPDLHSELNLSSLELGDSALYFCASSVVSDGGDTQYFGPGTRLTVL.

The chain joins TRBV3-1 to TRBJ1-2; no clear D gene. CDR1 is LGHDT, CDR2 YNNKEL, per germline (reference sequence). With 1 base removed from V and 3 bases from J, the gap between germline ends came to 9 bases. The CDR3 runs 14 residues. Here the CDR3 reads CASSQVVRYYGYTF. The CDR3, as DNA: TGTGCCAGCAGCCAAGTAGTGAGATACTATGGCTACACCTTC.

This clonotype came up many times. The CDR3 coding sequence is TGTGCCACCAGCAGGGGCGACTATGGCTACACCTTC. Residues: CATSRGDYGYTF. V and J are TRBV24-1 and TRBJ1-2; D is possibly TRBD1 (6 bases). Germline CDR1 reads KGHDR; CDR2 reads SFDVKD. With 7 bases removed from V and 3 bases from J, the gap between germline ends came to 8 bases. The CDR3 runs 12 residues.

As regards this clonotype: This may be a read error, as it is one base from a much larger clone. The chain carries TRBV14 and TRBJ1-2; no clear D gene. V was clipped by 0 bases and J by 12 bases, with 20 bases between them. CDR3 length: 15 amino acids. CDR1 is SGHDN and CDR2 is FVKESK in the germline V gene. The DNA of the CDR3 is TGTGCCAGCAGCCAAGATATGGGCAGGCCGAAGCTCGACACCTTC. It translates to CASSQDMGRPKLDTF.

The V call is TRBV10-1, the J call TRBJ1-1; D ambiguous. Germline values: CDR1 WNHNN, CDR2 SYGVQD (reference sequence). Trimming took off 0 bases at V and 4 bases at J, with 9 bases between the two ends. The CDR3 is 14 amino acids. The CDR3: CASSESQTITEAFF. For the CDR3, the DNA is TGCGCCAGCAGTGAGTCGCAAACAATCACTGAAGCTTTCTTT.

This clonotype has at least ten counts. In DNA, the CDR3 is TGCAGTGCTAGAGGGAACACCGGGGAGCTGTTTTTT. Protein product: CSARGNTGELFF. The gene calls are TRBV20-1 and TRBJ2-2; D gene uncertain. Trimming removed 1 base at V and 1 base at J, with 1 base between. Germline assignment: CDR1 DFQATT and CDR2 SNEGSKA (reference sequence). The CDR3 contains 12 residues.

The chain carries TRBV7-9 and TRBJ2-2; 7 nucleotides match TRBD1. The CDR3 is made up of 13 amino acids. V trimming: 9 bases; J trimming: 4 bases; junction bases outside the gene matches: 5. The germline CDR1 and CDR2 sequences are SEHNR and FQNEAQ (reference sequence). CDR3: CARGTASTGELFF. CDR3 in DNA: TGTGCCAGGGGGACAGCCTCCACCGGGGAGCTGTTTTTT.

This clonotype was counted between two and nine times. The CDR3 DNA reads TGTGCCAGCAGCTGGAGGGAGGCTTACGAGCAGTACTTC. This codes for CASSWREAYEQYF. The rearrangement joins TRBV7-8 to TRBJ2-7; D is possibly TRBD2 (6 bases). Per germline, CDR1 SGHVS and CDR2 FQNEAQ. The CDR3 spans 13 residues. V lost 4 bases and J 4 bases, leaving 11 bases between the germline ends.

The genes are TRBV2 and TRBJ1-3; TRBD1 is a possible D gene (6 bases). Trimming pared 6 bases from V and 0 bases from J, leaving 12 bases between. There are 15 residues in the CDR3. CDR1 SNHLY and CDR2 FYNNEI come from the germline V gene. CDR3 nucleotide sequence: TGTGCCAGCAGCCAACAGGGCATCTCTGGAAACACCATATATTTT. Encoded protein: CASSQQGISGNTIYF.

In regard to this clonotype: A much larger clone is a single base away; this may be a read error. The genes are TRBV11-1 and TRBJ2-4, with 9 bases matching TRBD2. The CDR3 runs to 14 residues. The germline V gene has CDR1 SGHAT and CDR2 FQDESV (reference sequence). V lost 5 bases to trimming and J lost 8 bases; unmatched junction nucleotides: 7. CDR3 residues: CASSLGAGGDIQYF. Written as DNA, the CDR3 is TGTGCCAGCAGCCTCGGTGCGGGGGGGGACATTCAGTACTTC.

The V and J genes are TRBV10-3 and TRBJ2-3; D may be TRBD2 (7 bases). The germline V gene has CDR1 ENHRY and CDR2 SYGVKD. Between the trimmed V and J ends, which lost 0 bases and 4 bases, there was a span of 20 bases. The CDR3 covers 18 residues. CDR3 nucleotides: TGTGCCATCAGTGAGTCGATGGGGGGGCCGATTGCTGCAGATACGCAGTATTTT. Translated, it gives CAISESMGGPIAADTQYF.

This clonotype appeared many times. The chain combines TRBV6-1 with TRBJ1-1, with 9 bases matching TRBD1. The germline gives CDR1 MNHNS, CDR2 SASEGT. The junction had 13 bases not matched to a gene; V was cut back by 8 bases and J by 3 bases. The CDR3 loop spans 16 amino acids. This CDR3 reads CASLTYRGREDTEAFF. The DNA for the CDR3 is TGTGCCAGCCTAACTTACAGGGGGCGTGAGGACACTGAAGCTTTCTTT.

The chain links TRBV7-9 to TRBJ1-1; TRBD1 matches 8 bases. The CDR3 runs to 15 residues. Germline lookup yields CDR1 SEHNR and CDR2 FQNEAQ (reference sequence). V was pared by 2 bases and J by 6 bases, with 8 bases of the junction left unmatched. The CDR3 loop reads CASSLQGARGPEAFF. The CDR3 region has the DNA TGTGCCAGCAGCTTACAGGGGGCGCGGGGGCCTGAAGCTTTCTTT.